The 30 T cell receptor beta chains below all came from one sample that was sequenced in a study of blood T cell repertoires in COVID-19. Only in-frame clones appear in the TCRdb table, and some are missing; sequencing was by immunoSEQ multiplex PCR. This table holds 250,000 to 300,000 clones, 70% to 90% found once. The sample consisted of PBMCs or T cells enriched from blood (not recorded which). Receptors were obtained from a woman in her fifties or sixties who had been exposed to COVID-19.

This clone has a handful of counts. J is TRBJ2-7 and V is TRBV6-2 or TRBV6-3; TRBD1 matches at 7 bases. V was clipped by 0 bases and J by 1 base; unmatched bases: 3. Germline CDR1 and CDR2: MNHEY and SVGEGT. CDR3 length equals 15 residues. CDR3 coding DNA: TGTGCCAGCAGTTACTCGGACAGGTGGTCCTACGAGCAGTACTTC. It is translated as CASSYSDRWSYEQYF.

The chain is built from TRBV5-1 and TRBJ2-3; 10 bases match TRBD2. J was trimmed by 4 bases and V by 4 bases; bases with no gene match: 6. Germline V lookup: CDR1 SGHRS, CDR2 YFSETQ. The CDR3 covers 15 residues. CDR3 sequence (DNA): TGCGCCAGCAGCCGAGCGGGGGGGCCCTCAGATACGCAGTATTTT. It translates to CASSRAGGPSDTQYF.

The chain joins TRBV19 to TRBJ1-5; 12 bases are shared with TRBD1. The CDR3 covers 15 residues. Unmatched junction bases numbered 5, after V lost 1 base and J lost 10 bases. In germline, CDR1 is LNHDA, CDR2 SQIVND (reference sequence). The CDR3 region has the DNA TGTGCCAGTAGTATAGGGGGACAGGGGGCGCCCCCCCAGCATTTT. Amino acid sequence: CASSIGGQGAPPQHF.

The chain recombines TRBV10-3 with TRBJ1-1, with a possible D match to TRBD1 (5 bases). The CDR3 is made up of 14 amino acids. CDR1 ENHRY and CDR2 SYGVKD come from the germline V gene. V lost 10 bases and J 4 bases, leaving 19 bases between the germline ends. Written as DNA, the CDR3 is TGTGCCACTCTCCGAAAAGGGGCGACCACTGAAGCTTTCTTT. Its protein is CATLRKGATTEAFF.

This clone was recorded once. The chain links TRBV13 to TRBJ2-1, with D unclear. This CDR3 spans 15 amino acids. Germline V lookup: CDR1 PRHDT, CDR2 FYEKMQ (reference sequence). V was trimmed by 5 bases and J by 3 bases, leaving 14 bases between them. The DNA of the CDR3 is TGTGCCAGCAGCCGTTCCGGGTCTAACTACAATGAGCAGTTCTTC. Amino acids: CASSRSGSNYNEQFF.

The genes are TRBV19 and TRBJ1-3; TRBD1 matches 7 bases. Germline lookup yields CDR1 LNHDA and CDR2 SQIVND (reference sequence). The CDR3 spans 15 residues. The trim removed 4 bases at V and 2 bases at J, leaving 5 bases unmatched. CDR3 residues: CASSTTGAAGNTIYF. The CDR3 DNA reads as TGTGCCAGTAGTACTACAGGGGCTGCTGGAAACACCATATATTTT.

The gene calls are TRBV7-4 and TRBJ1-5, with D possibly TRBD1 on 6 matching bases. The V and J ends lost 0 bases and 5 bases respectively, with 11 bases between them. The CDR3 extends over 15 amino acids. The germline V gene encodes CDR1 SGHVT and CDR2 SQSDAQ. The CDR3 DNA is TGTGCCAGCAGCTTAGCGCACGCAGGGGATCAGCCCCAGCATTTT. As protein: CASSLAHAGDQPQHF. Combining the CDR3 with reference TRBV7-4 and TRBJ1-5 gives the whole variable domain GAGVSQSPRYKVAKRGRDVALRCDSISGHVTLYWYRQTLGQGSEVLTYSQSDAQRDKSGRPSGRFSAERPERSVSTLKIQRTEQGDSAVYLCASSLAHAGDQPQHFGDGTRLSIL.

The chain is built from TRBV7-8 and TRBJ1-3; the D is unclear. Per germline, CDR1 SGHVS and CDR2 FQNEAQ. The V and J ends lost 6 bases and 2 bases respectively, with 8 bases between them. CDR3 size: 13 residues. The DNA for the CDR3 is TGTGCCAGCAGACTCGACACTGGAAACACCATATATTTT. Translating gives CASRLDTGNTIYF.

The V and J genes are TRBV25-1 and TRBJ1-2; TRBD1 aligns across 9 bases. Germline values: CDR1 MGHDK, CDR2 SYGVNS. Losses at the gene ends were 5 bases for V and 6 bases for J; bases not matched to a gene: 4. This CDR3 contains 13 residues. The CDR3 DNA sequence: TGTGCCAGCAGTCCGCGGACAGGGGATGGCTACACCTTC. It is translated as CASSPRTGDGYTF.

The chain combines TRBV4-3 with TRBJ2-7; TRBD1 is a possible D gene (6 bases). This CDR3 is 14 amino acids long. The V end lost 3 bases, the J end lost 6 bases, and 15 bases lay between the germline ends. The germline V gene encodes CDR1 LGHNA and CDR2 YSLEER. CDR3 sequence: CASSHIRGTGEQYF. In DNA form, the CDR3 reads TGCGCCAGCAGCCACATCAGGGGAACCGGCGAGCAGTACTTC.

The V call is TRBV7-6, the J call TRBJ1-1; 9 bases map to TRBD1. The V and J ends lost 6 bases and 4 bases, in that order; junction bases with no gene match: 9. The CDR3 sequence is 15 residues long. Germline V gene lookup returns CDR1 SGHVS and CDR2 FNYEAQ. The CDR3: CASSSTGGAGTEAFF. The DNA for the CDR3 is TGTGCCAGCAGTTCCACAGGGGGCGCGGGCACTGAAGCTTTCTTT.

V gene TRBV10-3 combines with J gene TRBJ2-3; 8 bases line up with TRBD2. Germline V gene lookup returns CDR1 ENHRY and CDR2 SYGVKD. The CDR3 extends over 15 amino acids. V lost 8 bases and J lost 3; bases outside the gene matches: 10. CDR3: CAIGGLRGETDTQYF. As DNA, the CDR3 is TGTGCCATCGGAGGCTTGCGGGGGGAAACAGATACGCAGTATTTT.

The rearrangement links TRBV5-1 to TRBJ1-1; perhaps TRBD1 as D (5 bases). The CDR3 has 13 residues. The germline CDR1 and CDR2 sequences are SGHRS and YFSETQ. The germline V and J ends were trimmed by 1 base and 4 bases, with 8 bases remaining between them. The CDR3 DNA follows: TGCGCCAGCAGCTTGACCCAGGGCACTGAAGCTTTCTTT. It specifies CASSLTQGTEAFF.

The chain recombines TRBV13 with TRBJ1-2; possible D gene TRBD1, 6 bases. Trimming took 1 base from V and 8 from J, leaving 17 bases between them. CDR3 length: 15 residues. Germline CDR1 reads PRHDT; CDR2 reads FYEKMQ (reference sequence). The CDR3 region has the DNA TGTGCCAGCAGCTTAGAAAAGGCGGGGGCAGGAGGCTACACCTTC. Translation: CASSLEKAGAGGYTF.

The V call is TRBV11-2, the J call TRBJ1-1; D is perhaps TRBD1 (5 bases). Germline values: CDR1 SGHAT, CDR2 FQNNGV. The CDR3 runs 16 residues. V was cut by 1 base and J by 1 base, with 13 bases left in between. In DNA, the CDR3 is TGTGCCAGCAGCTTAGTCGGGGGGTCAACGAACACTGAAGCTTTCTTT. As protein: CASSLVGGSTNTEAFF. The whole variable domain, remainder taken from reference TRBV11-2 and TRBJ1-1, is EAGVAQSPRYKIIEKRQSVAFWCNPISGHATLYWYQQILGQGPKLLIQFQNNGVVDDSQLPKDRFSAERLKGVDSTLKIQPAKLEDSAVYLCASSLVGGSTNTEAFFGQGTRLTVV.

The V call is TRBV4-3, the J call TRBJ1-2; D gene uncertain. V lost 0 bases, J lost 8 bases, and 13 bases lay in between. This CDR3 comprises 14 residues. Germline-derived CDR1 and CDR2 are LGHNA and YSLEER. CDR3 region: CASSQDVGEGGYTF. DNA for the CDR3: TGCGCCAGCAGCCAAGATGTCGGGGAAGGAGGCTACACCTTC.

The rearrangement uses TRBV6-5 and TRBJ1-5; 8 bases align to TRBD1. The CDR3 runs to 15 residues. Germline CDR1 is MNHEY and CDR2 is SVGAGI. After removal of 5 bases from V and 5 bases from J, the junction contained 8 bases not matched to a gene. CDR3 sequence: CASSSGTGYHQPQHF. CDR3 DNA sequence: TGTGCCAGCAGTAGTGGGACAGGATATCATCAGCCCCAGCATTTT.

The gene calls are TRBV18 and TRBJ2-2; D remains ambiguous. V was cut by 2 bases and J by 5 bases, with 6 bases left in between. CDR3 size: 13 residues. CDR1 is KGHSH and CDR2 is LQKENI in the germline V gene. CDR3 coding DNA: TGTGCCAGCTCACCAACGACAACCGGGGAGCTGTTTTTT. It yields the protein CASSPTTTGELFF. The full variable domain, in which reference TRBV18 and TRBJ2-2 provide the parts outside the CDR3, is NAGVMQNPRHLVRRRGQEARLRCSPMKGHSHVYWYRQLPEEGLKFMVYLQKENIIDESGMPKERFSAEFPKEGPSILRIQQVVRGDSAAYFCASSPTTTGELFFGEGSRLTVL.

This chain connects TRBV7-2 to TRBJ2-1; tentative D call: TRBD2 (6 bases). Per germline, CDR1 SGHTA and CDR2 FQGNSA. The CDR3 sequence is 13 residues long. V dropped 6 bases and J dropped 7 bases, with 13 bases sitting between them. Here the CDR3 DNA reads TGTGCCAGCAGGGGTGGGGGGAGGAATGAGCAGTTCTTC. This encodes CASRGGGRNEQFF.

The rearrangement uses TRBV6-1 and TRBJ1-2, with D unclear. V lost 3 bases and J 2 bases, leaving 10 bases between the germline ends. CDR1 is MNHNS and CDR2 is SASEGT in the germline V gene. The CDR3 is made up of 14 amino acids. The CDR3 coding sequence is TGTGCCAGCAGTGAGTACAGCCCCAACTATGGCTACACCTTC. It translates to CASSEYSPNYGYTF.

This clone was picked up a small number of times. The V call is TRBV5-6, the J call TRBJ2-3, with 9 bases fitting TRBD2. Trimming removed 0 bases from V and 2 bases from J; junction bases left unmatched: 7. The germline CDR1 and CDR2 sequences are SGHDT and YYEEEE. CDR3 length: 17 amino acids. The CDR3 here is CASSLVGAGGPTDTQYF. The CDR3 nucleotides read TGTGCCAGCAGCTTGGTAGGAGCGGGGGGACCCACAGATACGCAGTATTTT.

The CDR3 bases are TGTGCCAGCAGCACCCAATCTGACAGGGTTCAGACCCAGTACTTC. It specifies CASSTQSDRVQTQYF. The chain is built from TRBV7-2 and TRBJ2-5; 7 bases are a match to TRBD1. The junction had 12 bases not matched to a gene; V was cut back by 5 bases and J by 6 bases. The germline CDR1 and CDR2 sequences are SGHTA and FQGNSA. This CDR3 is 15 amino acids long.

The rearrangement joins TRBV5-6 to TRBJ2-5; D possibly corresponds to TRBD2 (7 bases). Trimming shortened V by 4 bases and J by 3 bases, and 16 bases separated the two germline ends. Per germline, CDR1 SGHDT and CDR2 YYEEEE. The CDR3 totals 15 residues. As DNA, the CDR3 is TGTGCCAGCAGCCCTCCGGGGGGCCTCAAAGAGACCCAGTACTTC. Translation gives CASSPPGGLKETQYF.

Here the CDR3 reads CASSIEPSGYTQYF. Here the CDR3 DNA reads TGTGCCAGTAGTATAGAACCTTCAGGGTATACGCAGTATTTT. The rearrangement links TRBV19 to TRBJ2-3; tentatively, D is TRBD1 (5 bases). V was shortened by 0 bases and J by 7 bases, with 11 bases between the two germline ends. CDR1 and CDR2 from the germline V gene are LNHDA and SQIVND (reference sequence). This CDR3 contains 14 residues. Using reference TRBV19 and TRBJ2-3 for the parts outside the CDR3, the full variable domain is DGGITQSPKYLFRKEGQNVTLSCEQNLNHDAMYWYRQDPGQGLRLIYYSQIVNDFQKGDIAEGYSVSREKKESFPLTVTSAQKNPTAFYLCASSIEPSGYTQYFGPGTRLTVL.

The chain is built from TRBV5-4 and TRBJ1-3; D is uncertain. Trimming removed 0 bases from V and 0 bases from J, with 7 bases in between. CDR3 length equals 15 residues. CDR1 and CDR2 (germline): SGHNT, YYREEE (reference sequence). CDR3 protein: CASSLGGSSGNTIYF. CDR3 DNA sequence: TGTGCCAGCAGCTTGGGAGGGAGCTCTGGAAACACCATATATTTT. The full variable domain, in which reference TRBV5-4 and TRBJ1-3 provide the parts outside the CDR3, is ETGVTQSPTHLIKTRGQQVTLRCSSQSGHNTVSWYQQALGQGPQFIFQYYREEENGRGNFPPRFSGLQFPNYSSELNVNALELDDSALYLCASSLGGSSGNTIYFGEGSWLTVV.

This clone appeared a few times. The rearrangement links TRBV5-1 to TRBJ2-7; D may be TRBD2 (5 bases). Looked up from germline, CDR1 is SGHRS and CDR2 is YFSETQ. The CDR3 is 16 amino acids. V lost 2 bases and J lost 3, with 18 bases in between. The CDR3 bases are TGCGCCAGCAGCTTCGGACTGCCTGGGGTCCTCTACGAGCAGTACTTC. Translated, it gives CASSFGLPGVLYEQYF. The entire variable domain, with the rest obtained from reference TRBV5-1 and TRBJ2-7, is as follows: KAGVTQTPRYLIKTRGQQVTLSCSPISGHRSVSWYQQTPGQGLQFLFEYFSETQRNKGNFPGRFSGRQFSNSRSEMNVSTLELGDSALYLCASSFGLPGVLYEQYFGPGTRLTVT.

The chain couples TRBV13 to TRBJ1-2; 10 nucleotides align to TRBD1. Per the germline V gene, CDR1 is PRHDT and CDR2 is FYEKMQ (reference sequence). V shed 5 bases and J 8 bases; nucleotides not matched to a gene: 14. The CDR3 contains 16 residues. The CDR3, as DNA: TGTGCCAGCAGCCAAGGGGAGGGACAGGGGCCGGGAGGCTACACCTTC. Its protein product is CASSQGEGQGPGGYTF.

V gene TRBV15 combines with J gene TRBJ1-4; D may be TRBD1 (6 bases). Trimming removed 4 bases from V and 8 bases from J, with 20 bases in between. This CDR3 has 16 residues. Per the germline V gene, CDR1 is LNHNV and CDR2 is YYDKDF (reference sequence). The CDR3 bases are TGTGCCACCAGCACAAGGGGACGGGGACACAGGGAAAAACTGTTTTTT. This sequence encodes CATSTRGRGHREKLFF.

The genes are TRBV12-3 or TRBV12-4 and TRBJ2-3; D ambiguous. Trimming stripped 1 base from V and 8 bases from J, with 10 bases between. This CDR3 region has 13 residues. CDR3 in DNA: TGTGCCAGCAGTTTAGTCCTGAGCCCTACGCAGTATTTT. As protein: CASSLVLSPTQYF.

The V call is TRBV7-9, the J call TRBJ1-1, with a weak D call TRBD1 (5 bases). V lost 11 bases to trimming and J lost 5 bases, with 15 bases between them. This CDR3 is built from 12 residues. The V gene's germline CDR1 is SEHNR and CDR2 FQNEAQ (reference sequence). The CDR3 nucleotides read TGTGCCGCGACGCAGGGAGGAACTGAAGCTTTCTTT. Amino acids: CAATQGGTEAFF.